The T cell receptor beta chain described here comes from a study of radiation and T cells in renal cell carcinoma. The time point denotes: baseline pretreatment blood. The sample's treatment: 15 Gy SBRT to primary tumor, nephrectomy 4 weeks later. In the case of this clone: The target antigen is unknown.

Study-wide results and caveats: Without pretreatment biopsies, baseline tumor clonotype presence was undetermined.

Produced via immunoSEQ multiplex PCR; TCRdb's table is partial and in-frame only. The sample lists about 91,000 clones, 65% to 85% seen once, with roughly 6.1% in the top ten. V gave up 1 base and J gave up 2 bases, with 12 bases separating them. CDR1 is LGHNA, CDR2 YSLEER, per germline. This CDR3 has 15 amino acids. The chain recombines TRBV4-3 with TRBJ2-7, with D unclear. Sequenced material: blood, taken from a patient whose treatment included radiotherapy and nephrectomy. The TCR sequence derives from a man aged 55-75 years with renal cell carcinoma. CDR3 residues: CASSQGTTRAYEQYF. Here the CDR3 DNA reads TGCGCCAGCAGCCAAGGTACCACCCGCGCCTACGAGCAGTACTTC.